This passage covers 15 T cell receptor beta chains from one sample sequenced in a study of blood T cell repertoires in COVID-19. Only in-frame clones appear in the TCRdb table, and some are missing; sequencing was by immunoSEQ multiplex PCR. The sample contains about 270,000 clones, about 88% of which appear only once. Material: PBMCs or T cells enriched from blood (not recorded which). These receptors all stem from a woman in her forties or fifties who had recovered from COVID-19.

V gene TRBV19 combines with J gene TRBJ1-1; 9 bases match TRBD1. The V segment lost 6 bases and the J segment 11 bases; nucleotides outside the gene matches: 13. The germline CDR1 and CDR2 sequences are LNHDA and SQIVND (reference sequence). The CDR3 contains 14 residues. The CDR3 here is CASSQRTGVHDAFF. The CDR3 DNA reads as TGTGCCAGTAGCCAAAGGACAGGGGTTCATGATGCTTTCTTT.

The rearrangement uses TRBV11-2 and TRBJ2-5; possibly TRBD2 for D (5 bases). CDR1 SGHAT and CDR2 FQNNGV come from the germline V gene. CDR3 length equals 13 residues. The V end was cut by 11 bases, the J end by 1 base, with 14 bases between. CDR3 DNA: TGTGCCGGCTCCGACGGGGTCCAAGAGACCCAGTACTTC. Its protein is CAGSDGVQETQYF.

V usage is TRBV15 and J usage is TRBJ2-1, with a weak D call TRBD2 (5 bases). Germline CDR1 and CDR2: LNHNV and YYDKDF (reference sequence). Trimming took 0 bases from V and 3 from J, leaving 15 bases between them. The CDR3 loop spans 17 amino acids. CDR3 residues: CATSRDKGSGLYNEQFF. The CDR3 DNA reads as TGTGCCACCAGCAGAGATAAAGGGTCAGGACTCTACAATGAGCAGTTCTTC.

The CDR3 region has the DNA TGCGCCAGCAGCTTTCTGGGGGGAACTAATGAAAAACTGTTTTTT. This codes for CASSFLGGTNEKLFF. This chain joins TRBV5-1 and TRBJ1-4; TRBD1 might be the D (5 bases). Germline assignment: CDR1 SGHRS and CDR2 YFSETQ. The ends were cut back, 2 bases at V and 1 base at J, with 9 bases in the middle. This CDR3 is 15 amino acids long.

The chain is built from TRBV4-3 and TRBJ1-3, with TRBD1 identical over 9 bases. The CDR3 has 15 residues. Trimming at V came to 4 bases and at J to 2 bases, leaving 3 bases not matched to a gene. Germline V CDR1 and CDR2: LGHNA, YSLEER. As DNA, the CDR3 is TGCGCCAGCAGCCGGGGACAGGGAACTGGAAACACCATATATTTT. Translated, it gives CASSRGQGTGNTIYF.

The chain uses TRBV5-4 and TRBJ2-1; TRBD2 aligns across 8 bases. Per the germline V gene, CDR1 is SGHNT and CDR2 is YYREEE (reference sequence). V shed 0 bases and J 3 bases; nucleotides not matched to a gene: 8. This CDR3 contains 17 residues. CDR3 residues: CASSLEQGLAGYNEQFF. The CDR3 nucleotides read TGTGCCAGCAGCTTGGAGCAAGGGCTAGCGGGCTACAATGAGCAGTTCTTC.

The CDR3 sequence is CASSPEINSPLHF. In DNA form, the CDR3 reads TGTGCCAGCAGTCCAGAAATAAATTCACCCCTCCACTTT. The rearrangement uses TRBV12-3 or TRBV12-4 and TRBJ1-6; D is unresolved. Trimming shortened V by 5 bases and J by 7 bases, and 9 bases separated the two germline ends. The CDR3 totals 13 residues.

The rearrangement joins TRBV5-1 to TRBJ2-7; 8 positions match TRBD2. Looked up from germline, CDR1 is SGHRS and CDR2 is YFSETQ. The CDR3 length is 14 residues. V dropped 0 bases and J dropped 3; count of bases not matched to a gene: 2. CDR3 protein: CASSLGSGNYEQYF. The CDR3, as DNA: TGCGCCAGCAGCTTGGGTAGCGGGAACTACGAGCAGTACTTC. Drawing the rest from reference TRBV5-1 and TRBJ2-7, the complete variable domain is KAGVTQTPRYLIKTRGQQVTLSCSPISGHRSVSWYQQTPGQGLQFLFEYFSETQRNKGNFPGRFSGRQFSNSRSEMNVSTLELGDSALYLCASSLGSGNYEQYFGPGTRLTVT.

The V and J genes are TRBV28 and TRBJ2-1, with D unresolved. The V gene lost 6 bases and the J gene lost 6 bases, with 12 bases spanning the gap. This CDR3 has 13 residues. The V gene's germline CDR1 is MDHEN and CDR2 SYDVKM. The chain's CDR3 is CASRNTGVNEQFF. CDR3 sequence (DNA): TGTGCCAGCAGGAACACGGGTGTCAATGAGCAGTTCTTC.

This sequence joins TRBV28 and TRBJ1-6, with D possibly TRBD1 on 6 matching bases. Looked up from germline, CDR1 is MDHEN and CDR2 is SYDVKM. The V end lost 6 bases, the J end lost 3 bases, and 18 bases lay between the germline ends. The CDR3 length is 17 residues. The CDR3 DNA reads as TGTGCCAGCAGATCCGGTACAGGGTCCCTCTATAATTCACCCCTCCACTTT. Protein sequence: CASRSGTGSLYNSPLHF.

The J gene is TRBJ1-1, the V gene TRBV11-1, with a possible D match to TRBD1 (5 bases). CDR3 length equals 13 residues. Germline V lookup: CDR1 SGHAT, CDR2 FQDESV (reference sequence). With 7 bases removed from V and 1 base from J, the gap between germline ends came to 10 bases. CDR3 in amino acids: CASMRTQNTEAFF. In DNA form, the CDR3 reads TGTGCCAGCATGCGGACACAGAACACTGAAGCTTTCTTT.

J is TRBJ2-3 and V is TRBV2; 8 bases align to TRBD2. Per germline, CDR1 SNHLY and CDR2 FYNNEI. CDR3 size: 16 residues. J was trimmed by 5 bases and V by 6 bases; bases with no gene match: 13. CDR3 coding DNA: TGTGCCAGCAGACCCCATCGGGAGGGCCGGGTAGATACGCAGTATTTT. Translation gives CASRPHREGRVDTQYF.

This chain connects TRBV7-2 to TRBJ2-5; TRBD1 matches 8 bases. J gave up 2 bases and V 5 bases, and 13 bases lay outside the gene matches. CDR1 SGHTA and CDR2 FQGNSA come from the germline V gene. CDR3 length: 17 residues. The CDR3 loop reads CASSMTGAGTTQETQYF. The CDR3 DNA reads TGTGCCAGCAGCATGACAGGGGCCGGAACCACACAAGAGACCCAGTACTTC.

The chain has TRBV5-1 and TRBJ2-7; 8 bases align to TRBD2. This CDR3 has 14 residues. The germline CDR1 and CDR2 sequences are SGHRS and YFSETQ. V lost 9 bases, J lost 0 bases, and 8 bases stayed unmatched. CDR3 loop: CATRGGPSSYEQYF. In DNA, the CDR3 is TGCGCCACCCGCGGGGGGCCTAGCTCCTACGAGCAGTACTTC.

This sequence joins TRBV14 and TRBJ2-3, with 10 bases aligning to TRBD2. The CDR3 extends over 16 amino acids. Germline loops: CDR1 SGHDN, CDR2 FVKESK. V lost 2 bases, J lost 2 bases, and 4 bases stayed unmatched. The CDR3: CASSQQGTSVTDTQYF. CDR3 nucleotides: TGTGCCAGCAGCCAACAAGGGACTAGCGTCACAGATACGCAGTATTTT.